This TCR beta chain was obtained from a study of CD8 T cells in ankylosing spondylitis (dated by TCRdb to about 2017). Background on the whole study: T cell receptor beta repertoires were profiled in healthy donors and ankylosing spondylitis patients so that disease-linked TCR variants could be found. The whole study cohort included over 85 healthy donors and over 20 ankylosing spondylitis patients. Peripheral blood was sampled, and synovial fluid was additionally collected from ankylosing spondylitis patients. Here is what the overall study found, with its caveats: Some of the motif variants had been reported before in the synovial fluid and blood of reactive arthritis patients, a finding that suggests common disease-initiation mechanisms. A TCR beta motif of 7 or 8 highly homologous amino acid variants appeared characteristic of blood from ankylosing spondylitis patients. The disease-linked clones had a CD8+ phenotype and were found at relatively low frequencies in peripheral blood. According to the report, matched synovial fluid samples from ankylosing spondylitis patients were significantly enriched for the disease-linked clones.

V and J lose 7 bases and 0 bases, and a span of 15 bases separates them. From the germline V gene (reference sequence), CDR1 is LGHDT and CDR2 is YNNKEL. The CDR3 covers 15 residues, taking in both the cysteine and the phenylalanine. CDR3 DNA is the only sequence kept; it has 45 bases, read in frame from the first base. Turning to this clonotype: The antigen this receptor binds is unknown. Base qualities were left out, and no much larger clone turns up one base away.

TCRdb lists the instrument as Illumina HiSeq 2500. Quantitative 5'-RACE with molecular barcodes was used to prepare TCR beta libraries. The study's own analysis went as follows. Disease-linked TCR variants were identified with a new computational method built on a probabilistic model of VDJ rearrangement. TCRdb cleaned the public reads at Q25 with fastp, built clones with MiXCR and kept in-frame beta chains. CDR3 protein sequences are deduplicated, and each keeps its most common genes and DNA. The V and J calls, along with clone size, are taken from TCRdb and not from the paper's own processing. This sample gives under 450,000 distinct CDR3 sequences in total; about 15% of them show up just once. Of the sample, just over 1% falls within the top ten clones.

This clonotype originated in a male donor with ankylosing spondylitis. The specimen was blood, either unsorted or a sorted T cell fraction (not recorded which). The V gene is TRBV3-1 and the J gene is TRBJ1-2; TRBD1 is a weak D gene call, 6 bases matching. The CDR3 loop reads CASTDKGQANYGYTF. The sequenced DNA is TGTGCCAGCACCGATAAGGGACAAGCTAACTATGGCTACACCTTC.